This TCR beta chain was found in a study of blood T cell repertoires in COVID-19. Overall study context: Sites in the United States, Italy and Spain provided acute and convalescent COVID-19 samples. T cells, B-cell-depleted T cells, or PBMCs supplied cDNA or gDNA.

J was trimmed by 6 bases and V by 1 base; bases with no gene match: 11. Germline CDR1 and CDR2: SGDLS and YYNGEE. The CDR3 contains 17 residues. Per the original data handling: The authors estimated nucleated cell counts from reference gene primer amplification. Profiled with immunoSEQ multiplex PCR; TCRdb holds only in-frame clones, not every one. The D gene and trimming were derived from the DNA, and the V and J assignments and clone size from that table. The data show under 250,000 clones, over 75% seen once. This receptor was identified in a human donor in a cohort sampled during active COVID-19. Sequences were obtained from peripheral blood. The chain combines TRBV9 with TRBJ2-3; 10 bases map to TRBD2. This chain's CDR3 is CASSVSLAGASVDTQYF. The CDR3 DNA is TGTGCCAGCAGCGTAAGTCTAGCGGGGGCAAGCGTCGATACGCAGTATTTT. The whole variable domain, remainder taken from reference TRBV9 and TRBJ2-3, is DSGVTQTPKHLITATGQRVTLRCSPRSGDLSVYWYQQSLDQGLQFLIQYYNGEERAKGNILERFSAQQFPDLHSELNLSSLELGDSALYFCASSVSLAGASVDTQYFGPGTRLTVL.